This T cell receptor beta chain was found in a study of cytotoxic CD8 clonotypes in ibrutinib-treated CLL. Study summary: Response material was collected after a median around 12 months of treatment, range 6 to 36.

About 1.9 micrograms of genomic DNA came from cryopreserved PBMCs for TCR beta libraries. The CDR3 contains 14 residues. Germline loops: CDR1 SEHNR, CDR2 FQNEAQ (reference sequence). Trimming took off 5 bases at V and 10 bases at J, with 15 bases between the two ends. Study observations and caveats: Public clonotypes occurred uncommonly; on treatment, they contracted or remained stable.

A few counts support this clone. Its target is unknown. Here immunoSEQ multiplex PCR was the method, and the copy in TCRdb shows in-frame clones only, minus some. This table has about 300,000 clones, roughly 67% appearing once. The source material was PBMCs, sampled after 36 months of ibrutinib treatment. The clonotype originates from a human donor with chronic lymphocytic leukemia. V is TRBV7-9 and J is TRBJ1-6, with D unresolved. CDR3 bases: TGTGCCAGCAGCCGACTAGGGTTGGGGTCACCCCTCCACTTT. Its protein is CASSRLGLGSPLHF.